The rows below give T cell receptor beta chains drawn from one sample of a study of blood T cell repertoires in COVID-19. The method was immunoSEQ multiplex PCR; TCRdb's version includes in-frame clones alone and lacks a portion of them. Seen here are about 94,000 clones, more than 75% observed once, and the top ten hold 4.5% to 6%. The specimen sequenced was peripheral blood. The receptors derive from a woman older than 75 with acute or convalescent COVID-19. CDR3s include the opening cysteine and the closing phenylalanine or tryptophan. The D gene is left open where the match is weak. Size is stated for part of the rows, as once, few or many counts, or as a class when the clone is expanded.

>TRBJ1-1|-|-|TRBV7-2
TGTGCCAGCAGCTTATTCGGCGGTTCGAACACTGAAGCTTTCTTT
CASSLFGGSNTEAFF
>TRBJ1-1|-|-|TRBV6-1
TGTGCCAGCAGTGAACGGGGGTTCGCTGAAGCTTTCTTT
CASSERGFAEAFF
>TRBJ1-1|-|-|TRBV4-3
TGCGCCAGCAGCCAAGATTTGGGGGGGGAAGCTTTCTTT
CASSQDLGGEAFF
>TRBJ2-1|-|once|TRBV9
TGTGCCAGCAGCCCCCAGGGTACCGATGAGCAGTTCTTC
CASSPQGTDEQFF
>TRBJ2-6|-|-|TRBV4-2
TGTGCCAGCAGCCAAGCCCTAAACTCTGGGGCCAACGTCCTGACTTTC
CASSQALNSGANVLTF
>TRBJ2-3|-|once|TRBV5-1
TGCGCCAGCAGCTTGGGAGTCGGGGACACAGATACGCAGTATTTT
CASSLGVGDTDTQYF
>TRBJ2-2|-|-|TRBV7-3
TGTGCCAGCAGCTTAACACCCGGAGTAGGGAACACCGGGGAGCTGTTTTTT
CASSLTPGVGNTGELFF
>TRBJ2-3|-|few|TRBV5-4
TGTGCCGGATCCGGGGGGCGATGGACCGATACGCAGTATTTT
CAGSGGRWTDTQYF
>TRBJ1-5|TRBD1|-|TRBV15
TGTGCCATCGGAGCAGGGGGTAGCAATCAGCCCCAGCATTTT
CAIGAGGSNQPQHF
>TRBJ1-5|-|-|TRBV4-1
TGCGCCAGCAGCCAAGAATGGGGGGGACGGAGGGAGGGCGATCAGCCCCAGCATTTT
CASSQEWGGRREGDQPQHF
>TRBJ2-5|-|-|TRBV14
TGTGCCAGCAGCCGAACCGGGAGCGTCCAAGAGACCCAGTACTTC
CASSRTGSVQETQYF
>TRBJ1-1|TRBD1|-|TRBV7-2
TGTGCCAGCGGACAGGGGGCTAGCACTGAAGCTTTCTTT
CASGQGASTEAFF
>TRBJ1-1|TRBD1|-|TRBV7-2
TGTGCCAGCAGCCTACAACAGGGGGCTGGCACTGAAGCTTTCTTT
CASSLQQGAGTEAFF
>TRBJ1-1|TRBD1|-|TRBV7-2
TGTGCCAGCAGCCAACGGACAGGATTGAACACTGAAGCTTTCTTT
CASSQRTGLNTEAFF
>TRBJ2-1|-|-|TRBV1
TGCACCAGACACCTGACTAGCCTCCGAGGGACCTACAATGAGCAGTTCTTC
CTRHLTSLRGTYNEQFF
>TRBJ2-7|TRBD2|-|TRBV2
TGTGCCAGCAGTGAGCCCCTAGCGGGAGTCTTCAAGCAGTACTTC
CASSEPLAGVFKQYF
>TRBJ1-2|TRBD1|-|TRBV29-1
TGCAGCGTTGATGACAGGGGGCGATATGGCTACACCTTC
CSVDDRGRYGYTF
>TRBJ1-5|-|-|TRBV7-8
TGTGCCAGCAGCTTATTCTCCTCCAGCAGGGAGGGCCCTCAGCCCCAGCATTTT
CASSLFSSSREGPQPQHF
>TRBJ2-7|-|-|TRBV2
TGTGCCAGCACCGCGGGTGCGGAGCAGTACTTC
CASTAGAEQYF
>TRBJ1-1|-|-|TRBV19
TGTGCCAGTGCCCGCGACACTGAAGCTTTCTTT
CASARDTEAFF
>TRBJ1-2|-|-|TRBV19
TGTGCCAGTACTCCAGGGCTGACCAACCGGTATGGCTACACCTTC
CASTPGLTNRYGYTF
>TRBJ2-3|TRBD2|-|TRBV5-5
TGTGCCAGCAGCTTGATGGGACTAGCGGGGGGAAGAGATACGCAGTATTTT
CASSLMGLAGGRDTQYF